This record concerns one T cell receptor beta chain sequence. In the study's own analysis: Using reference gene primer amplification, nucleated cell counts were estimated. The method was immunoSEQ multiplex PCR; TCRdb's version includes in-frame clones alone and lacks a portion of them. V, J and clone size derive from that table, while D and trimming were established from the DNA sequence. The repertoire holds 150,000 to 200,000 clones, with approximately 90% as singletons. This sample is part of a study of blood T cell repertoires in COVID-19. Study-wide context: Donors in the United States, Italy and Spain gave samples during acute or convalescent COVID-19.

Material for sequencing was peripheral blood. The sequence derives from a human donor in a cohort sampled during active COVID-19.

CDR3 sequence: CASSPGLAGITDTQYF. CDR3 DNA: TGTGCCAGCAGTCCGGGACTAGCGGGTATCACAGATACGCAGTATTTT. This chain links TRBV27 with TRBJ2-3, with 12 bases identical to TRBD2. The ends lost 5 bases at V and 2 bases at J; junction bases unmatched: 5. There are 16 residues in the CDR3. Germline V gene lookup returns CDR1 MNHEY and CDR2 SMNVEV (reference sequence).